The rows below give T cell receptor beta chains drawn from one sample of a study of T cells after yellow fever vaccination. TCRdb called the 5' RACE reads again in MiXCR, with one record for every CDR3 protein. The sample includes around 350,000 distinct CDR3 sequences, approximately 6% of them seen just once. This material consisted of PBMCs, taken 5 days after the yellow fever booster vaccination. The receptors were sampled from a man aged 30 to 39 who received the YFV17D yellow fever vaccine. Both conserved end residues are trimmed from each CDR3. The order of the fields is J gene, D gene, V gene, CDR3 length, CDR3 protein. D genes are given only for firm matches.

J: TRBJ2-3; D: TRBD1; V: TRBV7-3; length: 14; CDR3: ASSSPGQGAKVTQY
J: TRBJ2-3; D: .; V: TRBV5-1; length: 17; CDR3: ASSPRTGSPSLTTDTQY
J: TRBJ2-1; D: .; V: TRBV29-1; length: 12; CDR3: STGDSSSYNEQF
J: TRBJ2-5; D: .; V: TRBV6-1; length: 11; CDR3: ASSATSQETQY
J: TRBJ2-7; D: .; V: TRBV5-1; length: 11; CDR3: ASSRDKGYEQY
J: TRBJ2-2; D: .; V: TRBV7-8; length: 14; CDR3: ASSSGTVPNTGELF
J: TRBJ2-3; D: .; V: TRBV14; length: 15; CDR3: ASSPSGGLSSTDTQY
J: TRBJ2-5; D: TRBD1; V: TRBV20-1; length: 14; CDR3: SARPGQGGIGETQY
J: TRBJ1-5; D: .; V: TRBV5-1; length: 11; CDR3: ASSLGERQPQH
J: TRBJ2-5; D: .; V: TRBV12-3/TRBV12-4; length: 12; CDR3: ASSFLTPGETQY
J: TRBJ2-1; D: TRBD2; V: TRBV11-3; length: 14; CDR3: ASSLDSLAGAHEQF
J: TRBJ1-3; D: .; V: TRBV6-5; length: 14; CDR3: ASSYSPGTVGNTIY
J: TRBJ2-1; D: TRBD2; V: TRBV20-1; length: 13; CDR3: SARGDSGDYNEQF
J: TRBJ1-4; D: .; V: TRBV7-9; length: 13; CDR3: ASSPNKGRREKLF
J: TRBJ2-3; D: TRBD2; V: TRBV7-2; length: 13; CDR3: ASRGLAGPTDTQY
J: TRBJ2-1; D: TRBD2; V: TRBV25-1; length: 13; CDR3: ASSDAPGLVYEQF
J: TRBJ2-5; D: .; V: TRBV18; length: 11; CDR3: ASSPAIQETQY
J: TRBJ1-2; D: .; V: TRBV6-1; length: 14; CDR3: ASFGPGLSANYGYT
J: TRBJ2-1; D: TRBD2; V: TRBV19; length: 13; CDR3: ASSIRREVGGEQF
J: TRBJ2-6; D: TRBD2; V: TRBV12-3/TRBV12-4; length: 15; CDR3: AIGPASGYSGANVLT
J: TRBJ2-7; D: .; V: TRBV18; length: 11; CDR3: ASSPAPFYEQY
J: TRBJ2-1; D: TRBD2; V: TRBV6-2/TRBV6-3; length: 16; CDR3: ASSYFGTPSGRLNEQF
J: TRBJ1-5; D: TRBD1; V: TRBV7-2; length: 13; CDR3: ASSLAPGGNQPQH
J: TRBJ2-1; D: .; V: TRBV20-1; length: 11; CDR3: SARVPRTSLEF
J: TRBJ2-2; D: .; V: TRBV25-1; length: 10; CDR3: ASSDHTGELF
J: TRBJ2-7; D: .; V: TRBV25-1; length: 12; CDR3: ASSGGGWNIGQY
J: TRBJ2-7; D: .; V: TRBV12-3/TRBV12-4; length: 9; CDR3: ASGARYEQY
J: TRBJ2-3; D: TRBD2; V: TRBV5-1; length: 14; CDR3: ASSLRASGSTDTQY
J: TRBJ2-4; D: .; V: TRBV7-2; length: 14; CDR3: ASSLASGIAKNIQY
J: TRBJ1-2; D: TRBD1; V: TRBV5-5; length: 12; CDR3: ASSLDRENYGYT
J: TRBJ2-3; D: .; V: TRBV30; length: 12; CDR3: AWSVSWSTDTQY
J: TRBJ1-5; D: .; V: TRBV30; length: 10; CDR3: AWSPRGQPQH
J: TRBJ2-5; D: .; V: TRBV7-2; length: 11; CDR3: ASSSQGGETQY
J: TRBJ2-3; D: .; V: TRBV2; length: 12; CDR3: ASSVTESTDTQY
J: TRBJ2-7; D: .; V: TRBV9; length: 13; CDR3: ASSGGTAQGYEQY
J: TRBJ2-1; D: .; V: TRBV23-1; length: 12; CDR3: ASSHPGEGNEQF
J: TRBJ2-1; D: .; V: TRBV7-8; length: 10; CDR3: ASSSVGREQF
J: TRBJ2-7; D: .; V: TRBV6-6; length: 10; CDR3: ASSTGSHEQY
J: TRBJ2-3; D: .; V: TRBV5-6; length: 11; CDR3: ASSWGVTDTQY
J: TRBJ2-3; D: TRBD2; V: TRBV4-3; length: 18; CDR3: ASSQDLGLAGGRSTDTQY
J: TRBJ2-2; D: TRBD2; V: TRBV5-1; length: 14; CDR3: ASSLAGGAGTGELF
J: TRBJ2-1; D: .; V: TRBV6-2/TRBV6-3; length: 10; CDR3: ASSYSHNEQF
J: TRBJ2-2; D: TRBD2; V: TRBV29-1; length: 10; CDR3: SHSGGGGELF
J: TRBJ2-3; D: TRBD2; V: TRBV5-5; length: 14; CDR3: ASSLRPGLSTDTQY
J: TRBJ2-1; D: TRBD1; V: TRBV19; length: 12; CDR3: ASIGTGYVNEQF
J: TRBJ1-1; D: .; V: TRBV30; length: 10; CDR3: AWSVGGLEAF
J: TRBJ1-5; D: .; V: TRBV19; length: 15; CDR3: ASSNPSMIRINQPQH
J: TRBJ1-4; D: .; V: TRBV20-1; length: 11; CDR3: SARLVGGEKLF
J: TRBJ1-2; D: .; V: TRBV30; length: 10; CDR3: AWRPGPGGYT
J: TRBJ1-5; D: .; V: TRBV23-1; length: 15; CDR3: AVKLDQGGMNNQPQH
J: TRBJ1-1; D: .; V: TRBV7-2; length: 12; CDR3: ASSLAPGDTEAF
J: TRBJ2-7; D: .; V: TRBV10-1; length: 10; CDR3: ASGRETYEQY
J: TRBJ1-1; D: .; V: TRBV25-1; length: 11; CDR3: ASTTGLNTEAF
J: TRBJ1-4; D: TRBD1; V: TRBV5-6; length: 13; CDR3: ASSVRDRPNEKLF
J: TRBJ2-3; D: TRBD2; V: TRBV29-1; length: 14; CDR3: SVEGVAGVSTDTQY
J: TRBJ1-1; D: .; V: TRBV4-3; length: 15; CDR3: ASSSPGGSPLNTEAF
J: TRBJ2-5; D: TRBD1; V: TRBV18; length: 12; CDR3: ASSHGQGKETQY
J: TRBJ2-1; D: TRBD2; V: TRBV5-4; length: 14; CDR3: ASSSGTSGAYNEQF
J: TRBJ2-5; D: .; V: TRBV27; length: 12; CDR3: ASSPMTLRETQY